The 29 T cell receptor beta chains in this list originate from one sample, sequenced in a study of immune heterogeneity within non-small cell lung tumors. TCR beta CDR3 amplification used multiplex PCR with 32 V and 13 J primers. MiXCR, run by TCRdb on the multiplex PCR reads, gives a single entry per CDR3 protein. Of 30,000 to 40,000 distinct CDR3 sequences in the sample, less than 35% were seen once. At approximately 600 ng per sample, bulk tumor genomic DNA provided the template. Widely spaced biopsies, several per primary tumor, were obtained at surgery. Patients went through curative surgery, and their non-small cell lung cancer was untreated and newly diagnosed. Specimen: lung tumor tissue. These receptors originate from a man aged 40-50 years with non-small cell lung cancer.

The table lists this clonotype with a count of one. V gene TRBV20-1 combines with J gene TRBJ1-1; 7 bases line up with TRBD1. Germline CDR1 reads DFQATT; CDR2 reads SNEGSKA (reference sequence). The CDR3 contains 16 residues. Germline trimming cut 1 base from V and 4 bases from J; bases unmatched to any gene: 12. The CDR3 loop reads CSARGGTARSPTEAFF. In nucleotides, the CDR3 is TGCAGTGCTAGAGGGGGGACAGCTAGAAGTCCCACTGAAGCTTTCTTT.

CDR3 region: CSAAWDYRVNEQFF. CDR3 sequence (DNA): TGCAGTGCTGCGTGGGATTACAGGGTTAATGAGCAGTTCTTC. The chain combines TRBV20-1 with TRBJ2-1, with a tentative D call TRBD1 (6 bases). Trimming took off 5 bases at V and 7 bases at J, with 18 bases between the two ends. Germline CDR1 reads DFQATT; CDR2 reads SNEGSKA (reference sequence). The CDR3 loop spans 14 amino acids.

This clonotype occurred a few times. The CDR3 spells CASSLVGAGANVLTF. The CDR3 DNA follows: TGCGCCAGCAGCTTGGTCGGGGCTGGGGCCAACGTCCTGACTTTC. The chain joins TRBV5-1 to TRBJ2-6; tentatively, D is TRBD2 (5 bases). This CDR3 has 15 amino acids. Trimming pared 0 bases from V and 2 bases from J, leaving 6 bases between. Germline V CDR1 and CDR2: SGHRS, YFSETQ.

This clonotype was seen many times. This chain uses TRBV28 with TRBJ2-2; D is uncertain. Germline CDR1 and CDR2: MDHEN and SYDVKM. Trimming shortened V by 2 bases and J by 4 bases, and 2 bases separated the two germline ends. The CDR3 is made up of 12 amino acids. The CDR3 protein is CASSLVTGELFF. CDR3 coding DNA: TGTGCCAGCAGTTTAGTCACCGGGGAGCTGTTTTTT.

This clonotype was found a few times. This chain's CDR3 is CASSLGPDRSNTGELFF. For the CDR3, the DNA is TGTGCCAGCAGCTTAGGGCCCGACAGGTCGAACACCGGGGAGCTGTTTTTT. The chain recombines TRBV7-9 with TRBJ2-2; maybe TRBD1 (6 bases). Germline V gene lookup returns CDR1 SEHNR and CDR2 FQNEAQ (reference sequence). This CDR3 contains 17 residues. V dropped 1 base and J dropped 0 bases, with 12 bases sitting between them.

To note about this clonotype: A read error is possible here, since a much larger clone lies one base away. This chain joins TRBV24-1 and TRBJ1-2, with D unresolved. CDR3 length: 14 residues. Germline CDR1 KGHDR, CDR2 SFDVKD. The CDR3, as DNA: TGTTCCACCAGTGATTTACGAGGGAACTATGGCTACACCTTC. It encodes CSTSDLRGNYGYTF.

This sequence joins TRBV6-1 and TRBJ2-1; 8 bases line up with TRBD2. The CDR3 spans 15 residues. Trimming cost V 5 bases and J 8 bases; bases outside gene matches: 11. The germline CDR1 and CDR2 sequences are MNHNS and SASEGT. CDR3 bases: TGTGCCAGCAGTCAAACTAGCGGCTTTAGCGATGAGCAGTTCTTC. Its protein product is CASSQTSGFSDEQFF.

In this sample, this clonotype turned up many times. The J gene is TRBJ1-6, the V gene TRBV27, with D possibly TRBD1 on 6 matching bases. V lost 6 bases and J 7 bases, leaving 10 bases between the germline ends. Per the germline V gene, CDR1 is MNHEY and CDR2 is SMNVEV (reference sequence). The CDR3 length is 13 residues. The CDR3 sequence: CASRGARNSPLHF. The CDR3 nucleotides are TGTGCCAGCAGGGGGGCGCGGAATTCACCCCTCCACTTT.

The chain employs TRBV2 and TRBJ1-1; D gene uncertain. The CDR3 covers 13 residues. Germline values: CDR1 SNHLY, CDR2 FYNNEI. Trimming stripped 6 bases from V and 1 base from J, with 9 bases between. DNA for the CDR3: TGTGCCAGCAGCACCGGGCCGAACACTGAAGCTTTCTTT. Translation: CASSTGPNTEAFF.

There are many counts of this clonotype. The chain uses TRBV6-2 or TRBV6-3 and TRBJ2-3; unclear D gene. Germline-derived CDR1 and CDR2 are MNHEY and SVGEGT. CDR3 length: 13 residues. The germline V and J ends were trimmed by 2 bases and 2 bases, with 5 bases remaining between them. CDR3 DNA sequence: TGTGCCAGCAGTTACGGAAACACAGATACGCAGTATTTT. Protein: CASSYGNTDTQYF.

The table lists this clonotype with a few counts. This chain connects TRBV5-4 to TRBJ2-3; 12 bases agree with TRBD2. CDR1 and CDR2 from the germline V gene are SGHNT and YYREEE (reference sequence). V trimming: 0 bases; J trimming: 2 bases; junction bases outside the gene matches: 4. This CDR3 spans 17 amino acids. CDR3 in DNA: TGTGCCAGCAGCTTGGCTCCTAGCGGGAGGGCCACAGATACGCAGTATTTT. Its protein product is CASSLAPSGRATDTQYF. The full variable domain, in which reference TRBV5-4 and TRBJ2-3 provide the parts outside the CDR3, is ETGVTQSPTHLIKTRGQQVTLRCSSQSGHNTVSWYQQALGQGPQFIFQYYREEENGRGNFPPRFSGLQFPNYSSELNVNALELDDSALYLCASSLAPSGRATDTQYFGPGTRLTVL.

To note about this clonotype: This may stem from a read error, because a much larger clone lies one nucleotide away. The V gene is TRBV18, the J gene TRBJ2-7, with D perhaps given as TRBD1 or TRBD2 (5 bases each). Germline loops: CDR1 KGHSH, CDR2 LQKENI. The length of the CDR3 is 13 residues. V lost 3 bases and J 1 base, leaving 7 bases between the germline ends. The CDR3 loop is CASSPGVSYEQYF. The CDR3 DNA is TGTGCCAGCTCACCGGGGGTGTCCTACGAGCAGTACTTC. The whole variable domain, remainder taken from reference TRBV18 and TRBJ2-7, is NAGVMQNPRHLVRRRGQEARLRCSPMKGHSHVYWYRQLPEEGLKFMVYLQKENIIDESGMPKERFSAEFPKEGPSILRIQQVVRGDSAAYFCASSPGVSYEQYFGPGTRLTVT.

Of note for this clonotype: This may come from a read error, since a much larger clone is one base off. V and J are TRBV11-2 and TRBJ1-1; a weak D match, TRBD1 (6 bases). This CDR3 spans 12 amino acids. Between the trimmed V and J ends, which lost 4 bases and 13 bases, there was a span of 16 bases. Germline values: CDR1 SGHAT, CDR2 FQNNGV. CDR3 nucleotides: TGTGCCAGCAGCTCCCGACAGGTGTACGGTTTCTTT. Translation gives CASSSRQVYGFF. Full variable domain (rest looked up from reference TRBV11-2 and TRBJ1-1): EAGVAQSPRYKIIEKRQSVAFWCNPISGHATLYWYQQILGQGPKLLIQFQNNGVVDDSQLPKDRFSAERLKGVDSTLKIQPAKLEDSAVYLCASSSRQVYGFFGQGTRLTVV.

The chain is built from TRBV7-9 and TRBJ1-5; D unresolved. V was clipped by 3 bases and J by 3 bases, with 18 bases between them. Germline values: CDR1 SEHNR, CDR2 FQNEAQ (reference sequence). The CDR3 runs 17 residues. The CDR3: CASSFSGREIYNQPQHF. The CDR3 DNA is TGTGCCAGCAGCTTCTCCGGTAGGGAGATATACAATCAGCCCCAGCATTTT.

This clonotype was observed at least ten times. The chain has TRBV12-3 or TRBV12-4 and TRBJ2-1; 10 bases map to TRBD2. V lost 6 bases, J lost 2 bases, and 4 bases stayed unmatched. CDR3 length: 15 residues. This CDR3 reads CASSQREGPYNEQFF. CDR3 nucleotide sequence: TGTGCCAGCAGCCAGCGGGAGGGCCCCTACAATGAGCAGTTCTTC.

This rearrangement joins TRBV14 to TRBJ2-4; D may be TRBD1 (5 bases). The J call may be faulty, since TRBJ2-1 better matches the DNA end. This CDR3 is 14 amino acids long. In germline, CDR1 is SGHDN, CDR2 FVKESK. This CDR3 reads CASSNIGAKNIQFF. DNA for the CDR3: TGTGCCAGCAGCAACATTGGGGCCAAAAACATTCAGTTCTTC.

For this clonotype: Given a much more abundant clone one base away, this may be a read error. This chain links TRBV11-3 with TRBJ1-1, with a possible D match to TRBD1 (6 bases). The germline gives CDR1 SGHNT, CDR2 YENEEA. This CDR3 comprises 15 residues. Trimming cost V 9 bases and J 0 bases, with 17 bases left between them. The CDR3 loop is CARSPSGGLNTEAFF. The CDR3 DNA follows: TGTGCCAGAAGCCCGTCCGGGGGGCTGAACACTGAAGCTTTCTTT.

The sample holds many counts of this clonotype. CDR3 sequence (DNA): TGTGCCAGCAGTTACTCGCCCAGGGGGCCCCAGCATTTT. Protein sequence: CASSYSPRGPQHF. The chain couples TRBV6-5 to TRBJ1-5; D may be TRBD1 (6 bases). Trimming stripped 0 bases from V and 9 bases from J, with 9 bases between. The CDR3 spans 13 residues. Germline V lookup: CDR1 MNHEY, CDR2 SVGAGI.

This clonotype was seen a handful of times. The CDR3 DNA reads TGTGCCAGCAGCACCTCCCGACAGCGCTATGGCTACACCTTC. It specifies CASSTSRQRYGYTF. The V and J genes are TRBV5-5 and TRBJ1-2; possible D gene TRBD1, 5 bases. The V end was cut by 4 bases, the J end by 4 bases, with 14 bases between. In germline, CDR1 is SGHKS, CDR2 YYEKEE (reference sequence). This CDR3 region has 14 residues.

This clonotype was detected many times. DNA of the CDR3: TGCAGTGCTACCATTAGGGGAGCAAGATACGAGCAGTACTTC. Amino acids: CSATIRGARYEQYF. This chain connects TRBV20-1 to TRBJ2-7, with D perhaps given as TRBD1 or TRBD2 (5 bases each). Per germline, CDR1 DFQATT and CDR2 SNEGSKA (reference sequence). The CDR3 runs 14 residues. V dropped 4 bases and J dropped 4 bases, with 17 bases sitting between them.

The J gene is TRBJ2-3, the V gene TRBV7-2; 7 nucleotides match TRBD2. The CDR3 sequence is 15 residues long. CDR1 is SGHTA and CDR2 is FQGNSA in the germline V gene. J was trimmed by 3 bases and V by 2 bases; bases with no gene match: 5. CDR3 protein: CASSLQGGWTDTQYF. The CDR3 coding sequence is TGTGCCAGCAGCTTACAGGGAGGGTGGACAGATACGCAGTATTTT.

Comments on this clonotype: This may arise from a read error, as a much more abundant clone is one base away. The rearrangement links TRBV12-3 or TRBV12-4 to TRBJ1-6; possible D gene TRBD1, 5 bases. This CDR3 is built from 15 residues. As DNA, the CDR3 is TGTGCCAGCAGTAAACAGGTTGGGGGACGGGCACCCATCCACTTT. It is translated as CASSKQVGGRAPIHF.

The gene calls are TRBV20-1 and TRBJ1-2; 7 nucleotides match TRBD1. The germline V gene encodes CDR1 DFQATT and CDR2 SNEGSKA (reference sequence). After removal of 3 bases from V and 8 bases from J, the junction contained 9 bases not matched to a gene. The CDR3 has 13 residues. The CDR3 sequence is CSASRVTGHGYTF. CDR3 in DNA: TGCAGTGCTAGTAGAGTGACAGGGCACGGCTACACCTTC.

In nucleotides, the CDR3 is TGTGCCAGCAGAGGAGGAGCAGGGAATAACTATGGCTACACCTTC. Translating it yields CASRGGAGNNYGYTF. The V gene is TRBV7-9, the J gene TRBJ1-2; a weak D match, TRBD1 (5 bases). The CDR3 runs to 15 residues. V was shortened by 6 bases and J by 1 base, with 15 bases between the two germline ends. Germline-derived CDR1 and CDR2 are SEHNR and FQNEAQ (reference sequence).

On this clonotype: This may come from a read error, since a much larger clone is one base off. The conserved closing phenylalanine or tryptophan is absent in this CDR3, likely reflecting a read error. The rearrangement joins TRBV7-9 to TRBJ2-7; unclear D gene. The CDR3 runs 13 residues. Germline V gene data show CDR1 as SEHNR and CDR2 as FQNEAQ (reference sequence). V was cut by 2 bases and J by 5 bases, with 10 bases left in between. DNA for the CDR3: TGTGCCAGCAGCTTATCTGTCTTCGACGAGCAGTACTTA. Translating gives CASSLSVFDEQYL.

Many counts were recorded for this clonotype. Here the CDR3 reads CASLRTADEKLFF. The CDR3 DNA sequence: TGCGCCAGCCTTCGGACAGCGGACGAAAAACTGTTTTTT. The rearrangement uses TRBV5-1 and TRBJ1-4; D perhaps matches TRBD1 (6 bases). Per germline, CDR1 SGHRS and CDR2 YFSETQ. V lost 7 bases and J lost 8, with 15 bases in between. This CDR3 spans 13 amino acids.

This clonotype was observed a few times. CDR3 in DNA: TGCAGCGTTTCCCGGACAGGGACAGTGAACACTGAAGCTTTCTTT. Translating gives CSVSRTGTVNTEAFF. This chain links TRBV29-1 with TRBJ1-1, with 8 positions matching TRBD1. V lost 5 bases, J lost 0 bases, and 8 bases stayed unmatched. The V gene's germline CDR1 is SQVTM and CDR2 ANQGSEA. The length of the CDR3 is 15 residues.

As regards this clonotype: A single base separates this from a much larger clone, so it may be a read error. The chain recombines TRBV6-1 with TRBJ2-3, with 9 bases lining up with TRBD1. CDR1 MNHNS and CDR2 SASEGT come from the germline V gene. This CDR3 spans 15 amino acids. Unmatched junction bases numbered 3, after V lost 1 base and J lost 4 bases. This CDR3 is CASSEGTGVADTQYF. CDR3 sequence (DNA): TGTGCCAGCAGTGAAGGGACAGGGGTCGCAGATACGCAGTATTTT.

This clonotype was observed many times. The chain couples TRBV19 to TRBJ1-6, with D tentatively TRBD1 (5 bases). CDR1 LNHDA and CDR2 SQIVND come from the germline V gene (reference sequence). Deletions cut 7 bases from V and 8 bases from J, with 15 bases between. This CDR3 comprises 14 residues. The DNA of the CDR3 is TGTGCCAGTACCCAGGGTCGGCTAGATTCACCCCTCCACTTT. This sequence encodes CASTQGRLDSPLHF.